Listed below are T cell receptor beta chains from one sample, sequenced in a study of shared clonotypes between healthy human individuals. Method: immunoSEQ multiplex PCR; TCRdb's copy keeps in-frame clones and lacks some. The repertoire holds hundreds of thousands of clones, with 90% to 96% as singletons. Sequencing was done on a sample of naive CD4+ T cells sorted from blood. Every receptor here comes from a woman aged 25-40 years in good health. Each CDR3 is given with its conserved first and last residue. A D gene is named only where the DNA matches it firmly. Size values are once, few and many counts, or a class for expanded clones, and some rows have none.

clone_size: NA; j_call: TRBJ1-6; d_call: NA; v_call: TRBV27; cdr3_nt: TGTGCCAGCAGTTTGGGCAGGGGAGGTTCACCCCTCCACTTT; cdr3_aa: CASSLGRGGSPLHF
clone_size: NA; j_call: TRBJ2-4; d_call: NA; v_call: TRBV28; cdr3_nt: TGTGCCAGCAGTTCTGGGGAAAACATTCAGTACTTC; cdr3_aa: CASSSGENIQYF
clone_size: NA; j_call: TRBJ2-6; d_call: NA; v_call: TRBV5-1; cdr3_nt: TGCGCCAGCAGCTTGGCAGGGGCTGGGGCCAACGTCCTGACTTTC; cdr3_aa: CASSLAGAGANVLTF
clone_size: NA; j_call: TRBJ2-5; d_call: NA; v_call: TRBV5-1; cdr3_nt: TGCGCCAGCAGCTTGGAGGGGGGTCAAGAGACCCAGTACTTC; cdr3_aa: CASSLEGGQETQYF
clone_size: once; j_call: TRBJ1-1; d_call: NA; v_call: TRBV9; cdr3_nt: TGTGCCAGCAGCGGTAAGCGAGGGAACACTGAAGCTTTCTTT; cdr3_aa: CASSGKRGNTEAFF
clone_size: NA; j_call: TRBJ1-1; d_call: NA; v_call: TRBV7-9; cdr3_nt: TGTGCCAGCAGCTTAAGTACAGGGACGACTGAAGCTTTCTTT; cdr3_aa: CASSLSTGTTEAFF
clone_size: NA; j_call: TRBJ2-1; d_call: NA; v_call: TRBV27; cdr3_nt: TGTGCCAGCAGTTTCGGCCTATTAAATGAGCAGTTCTTC; cdr3_aa: CASSFGLLNEQFF
clone_size: NA; j_call: TRBJ2-3; d_call: TRBD1; v_call: TRBV6-1; cdr3_nt: TGTGCCAGCAGTCGACAGGGGGAGCGGACAGATACGCAGTATTTT; cdr3_aa: CASSRQGERTDTQYF
clone_size: NA; j_call: TRBJ2-2; d_call: NA; v_call: TRBV2; cdr3_nt: TGTGCCAGCAGCGGCGAGTACCACACCGGGGAGCTGTTTTTT; cdr3_aa: CASSGEYHTGELFF
clone_size: NA; j_call: TRBJ2-7; d_call: TRBD2; v_call: TRBV5-4; cdr3_nt: TGTGCCAGCAGCCGAGGGACTAGCGGGAGTTACGAGCAGTACTTC; cdr3_aa: CASSRGTSGSYEQYF
clone_size: once; j_call: TRBJ2-7; d_call: TRBD1; v_call: TRBV6-1; cdr3_nt: TGTGCCAGCAGCGGACAGGGGACCAACTACGAGCAGTACTTC; cdr3_aa: CASSGQGTNYEQYF
clone_size: NA; j_call: TRBJ2-5; d_call: TRBD1; v_call: TRBV7-6; cdr3_nt: TGTGCCAGCAGCGGTCTGACAGGGAACGGTCCCAAAACCCAGTACTTC; cdr3_aa: CASSGLTGNGPKTQYF
clone_size: NA; j_call: TRBJ1-2; d_call: NA; v_call: TRBV30; cdr3_nt: TGTGCCTGGAGTCTCGGACCCTATGGCTACACCTTC; cdr3_aa: CAWSLGPYGYTF
clone_size: NA; j_call: TRBJ2-5; d_call: TRBD2; v_call: TRBV5-5; cdr3_nt: TGTGCCAGCAGTATGGCGGGGGGACGAGAGACCCAGTACTTC; cdr3_aa: CASSMAGGRETQYF
clone_size: NA; j_call: TRBJ2-1; d_call: NA; v_call: TRBV6-1; cdr3_nt: TGTGCCAGCAACCGGGCAGTAGACAATGAGCAGTTCTTC; cdr3_aa: CASNRAVDNEQFF
clone_size: once; j_call: TRBJ2-5; d_call: NA; v_call: TRBV6-5; cdr3_nt: TGTGCCAGCAGCAGGACCAGGAAAGAGACCCAGTACTTC; cdr3_aa: CASSRTRKETQYF
clone_size: NA; j_call: TRBJ2-3; d_call: TRBD1; v_call: TRBV5-4; cdr3_nt: TGTGCCAGCAGCGCCGCGGGTTACAGGGGCGGAATATATTTT; cdr3_aa: CASSAAGYRGGIYF
clone_size: NA; j_call: TRBJ2-7; d_call: TRBD2; v_call: TRBV28; cdr3_nt: TGTGCCAGCAGTTCAGGGACTAGCGGATCCTACGAGCAGTACTTC; cdr3_aa: CASSSGTSGSYEQYF
clone_size: NA; j_call: TRBJ1-2; d_call: NA; v_call: TRBV19; cdr3_nt: TGTGCCAGCCTAACAAGCTGGGGCGGGGGGCGCTTCTATGGCTACACCTTC; cdr3_aa: CASLTSWGGGRFYGYTF
clone_size: NA; j_call: TRBJ2-3; d_call: NA; v_call: TRBV4-2; cdr3_nt: TGTGCCAGCAGCCAAGATAGCACAGATACGCAGTATTTT; cdr3_aa: CASSQDSTDTQYF
clone_size: NA; j_call: TRBJ1-5; d_call: TRBD1; v_call: TRBV5-6; cdr3_nt: TGTGCCAGCAGCTCCCGGGACAGGGGGTACAGTCAGCCCCAGCATTTT; cdr3_aa: CASSSRDRGYSQPQHF
clone_size: NA; j_call: TRBJ2-7; d_call: NA; v_call: TRBV28; cdr3_nt: TGTGCCAGCAGTTTATACGCAGGTTTCTACGAGCAGTACTTC; cdr3_aa: CASSLYAGFYEQYF
clone_size: NA; j_call: TRBJ2-7; d_call: NA; v_call: TRBV28; cdr3_nt: TGTGCCAGCAGTTACTTGGAATACGAGCAGTACTTC; cdr3_aa: CASSYLEYEQYF
clone_size: NA; j_call: TRBJ1-1; d_call: NA; v_call: TRBV7-2; cdr3_nt: TGTGCCAGCAGCTTAGTCCTAAACACTGAAGCTTTCTTT; cdr3_aa: CASSLVLNTEAFF
clone_size: once; j_call: TRBJ2-6; d_call: NA; v_call: TRBV18; cdr3_nt: TGTGCCAGCTCACCGTTGGGCGCGGCCTCCGGGGCCAACGTCCTGACTTTC; cdr3_aa: CASSPLGAASGANVLTF
clone_size: NA; j_call: TRBJ2-5; d_call: NA; v_call: TRBV11-1; cdr3_nt: TGTGCCAGCAGCGGCGGACAGCAGGCGACCCAGTACTTC; cdr3_aa: CASSGGQQATQYF
clone_size: NA; j_call: TRBJ2-7; d_call: NA; v_call: TRBV28; cdr3_nt: TGTGCCAGCACCGTAGGACAAAGCTCCTACGAGCAGTACTTC; cdr3_aa: CASTVGQSSYEQYF
clone_size: NA; j_call: TRBJ1-2; d_call: NA; v_call: TRBV27; cdr3_nt: TGTGCCAGCCGATCACAGGGCGAGCGGGGCTACACCTTC; cdr3_aa: CASRSQGERGYTF